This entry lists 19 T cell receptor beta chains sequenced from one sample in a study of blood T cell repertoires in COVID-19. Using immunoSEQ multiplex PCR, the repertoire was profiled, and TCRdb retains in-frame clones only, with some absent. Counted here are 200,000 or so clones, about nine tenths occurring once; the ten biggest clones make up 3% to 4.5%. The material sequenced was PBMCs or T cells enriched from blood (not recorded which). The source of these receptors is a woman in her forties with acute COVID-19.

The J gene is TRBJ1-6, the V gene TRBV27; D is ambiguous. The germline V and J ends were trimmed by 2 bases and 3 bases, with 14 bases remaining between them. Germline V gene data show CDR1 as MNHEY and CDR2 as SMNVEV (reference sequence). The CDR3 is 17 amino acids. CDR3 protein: CASSLAISGVYNSPLHF. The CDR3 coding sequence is TGTGCCAGCAGTTTAGCGATATCCGGGGTCTATAATTCACCCCTCCACTTT.

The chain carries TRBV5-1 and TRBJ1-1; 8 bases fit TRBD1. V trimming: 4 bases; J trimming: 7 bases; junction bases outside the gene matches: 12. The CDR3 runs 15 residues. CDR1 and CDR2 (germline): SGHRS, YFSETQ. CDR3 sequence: CASSPNADRGGEAFF. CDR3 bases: TGCGCCAGCAGCCCCAATGCTGACAGGGGTGGTGAAGCTTTCTTT.

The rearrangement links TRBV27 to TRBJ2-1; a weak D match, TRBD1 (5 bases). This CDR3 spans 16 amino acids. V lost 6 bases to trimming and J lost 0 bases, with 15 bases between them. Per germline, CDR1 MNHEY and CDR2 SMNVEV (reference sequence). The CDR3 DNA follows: TGTGCCAGCAGCCCGGGTTGGGGCCACTCCTACAATGAGCAGTTCTTC. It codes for CASSPGWGHSYNEQFF.

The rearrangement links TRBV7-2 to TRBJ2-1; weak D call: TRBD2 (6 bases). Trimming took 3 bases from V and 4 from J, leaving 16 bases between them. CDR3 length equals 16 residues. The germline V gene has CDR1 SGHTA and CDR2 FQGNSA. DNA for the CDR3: TGTGCCAGCAGCTTTGACGCGGGACTTCATTACAATGAGCAGTTCTTC. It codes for CASSFDAGLHYNEQFF.

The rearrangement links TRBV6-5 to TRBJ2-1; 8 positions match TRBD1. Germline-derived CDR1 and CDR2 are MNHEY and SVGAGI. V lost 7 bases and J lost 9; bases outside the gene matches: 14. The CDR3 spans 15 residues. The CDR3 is CASTPRDRGISEQFF. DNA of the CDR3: TGTGCCAGCACCCCCCGAGACAGGGGTATTAGTGAGCAGTTCTTC.

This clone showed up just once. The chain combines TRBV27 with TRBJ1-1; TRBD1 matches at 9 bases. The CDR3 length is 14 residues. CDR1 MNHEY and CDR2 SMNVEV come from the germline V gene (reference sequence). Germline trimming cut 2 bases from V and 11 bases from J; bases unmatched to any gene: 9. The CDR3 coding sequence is TGTGCCAGCAGTTTAATCCCGGGACAGGGTGACGCTTTCTTT. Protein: CASSLIPGQGDAFF.

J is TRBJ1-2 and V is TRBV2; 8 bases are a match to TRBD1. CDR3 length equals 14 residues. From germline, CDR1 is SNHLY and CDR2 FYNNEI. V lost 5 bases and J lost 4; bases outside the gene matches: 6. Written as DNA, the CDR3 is TGTGCCAGCAGTAGGACAGGGACATCCTATGGCTACACCTTC. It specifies CASSRTGTSYGYTF.

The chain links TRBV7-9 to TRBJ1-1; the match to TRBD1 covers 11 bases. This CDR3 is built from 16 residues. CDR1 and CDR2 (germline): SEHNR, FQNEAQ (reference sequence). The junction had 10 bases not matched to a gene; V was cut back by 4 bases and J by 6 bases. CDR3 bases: TGTGCCAGCAGCTGGGACAGGGGGTTTGGGGGCGCTGAAGCTTTCTTT. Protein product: CASSWDRGFGGAEAFF.

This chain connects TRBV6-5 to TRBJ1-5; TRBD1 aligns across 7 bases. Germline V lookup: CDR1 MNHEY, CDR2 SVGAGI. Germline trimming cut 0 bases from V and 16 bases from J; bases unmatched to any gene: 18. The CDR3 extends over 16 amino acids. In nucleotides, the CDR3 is TGTGCCAGCAGTTACTCGATTTCGTCGTTGGGACAGACGTCCCATTTT. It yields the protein CASSYSISSLGQTSHF.

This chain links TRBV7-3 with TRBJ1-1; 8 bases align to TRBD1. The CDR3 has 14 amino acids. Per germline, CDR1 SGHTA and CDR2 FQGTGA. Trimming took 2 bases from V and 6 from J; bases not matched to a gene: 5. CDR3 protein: CASSLGQGSSEAFF. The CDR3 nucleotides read TGTGCCAGCAGCTTAGGACAGGGCTCCTCTGAAGCTTTCTTT.

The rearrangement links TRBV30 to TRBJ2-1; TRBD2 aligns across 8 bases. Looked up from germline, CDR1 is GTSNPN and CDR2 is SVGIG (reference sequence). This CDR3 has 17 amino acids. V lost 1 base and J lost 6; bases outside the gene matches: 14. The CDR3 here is CAWSGGRGVRTANEQFF. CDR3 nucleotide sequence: TGTGCCTGGAGTGGAGGGCGGGGGGTCCGTACCGCCAATGAGCAGTTCTTC.

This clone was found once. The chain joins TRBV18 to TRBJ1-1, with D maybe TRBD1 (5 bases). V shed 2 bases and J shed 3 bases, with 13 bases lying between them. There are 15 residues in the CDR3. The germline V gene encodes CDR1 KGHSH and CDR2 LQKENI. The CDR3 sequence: CASSPDIWGDTEAFF. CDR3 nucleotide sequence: TGTGCCAGCTCACCAGATATATGGGGGGACACTGAAGCTTTCTTT.

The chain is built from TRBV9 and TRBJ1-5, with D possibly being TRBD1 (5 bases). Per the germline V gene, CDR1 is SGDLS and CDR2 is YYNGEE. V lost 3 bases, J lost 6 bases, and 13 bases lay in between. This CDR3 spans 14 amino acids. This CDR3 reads CASSAAGSGQPQHF. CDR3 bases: TGTGCCAGCAGCGCTGCAGGGTCCGGTCAGCCCCAGCATTTT. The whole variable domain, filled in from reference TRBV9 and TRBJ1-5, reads DSGVTQTPKHLITATGQRVTLRCSPRSGDLSVYWYQQSLDQGLQFLIQYYNGEERAKGNILERFSAQQFPDLHSELNLSSLELGDSALYFCASSAAGSGQPQHFGDGTRLSIL.

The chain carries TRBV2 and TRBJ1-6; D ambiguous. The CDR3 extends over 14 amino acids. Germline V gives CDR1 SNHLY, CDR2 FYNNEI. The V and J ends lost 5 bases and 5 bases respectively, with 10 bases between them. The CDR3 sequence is CASSPAQDNSPLHF. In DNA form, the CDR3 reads TGTGCCAGCAGTCCCGCGCAAGATAATTCACCCCTCCACTTT.

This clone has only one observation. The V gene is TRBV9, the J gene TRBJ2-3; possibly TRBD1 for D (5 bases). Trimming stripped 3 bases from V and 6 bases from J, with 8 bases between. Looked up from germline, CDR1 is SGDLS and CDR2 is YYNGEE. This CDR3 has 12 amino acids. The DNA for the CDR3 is TGTGCCAGCAGCGCAAGGGGTGATACGCAGTATTTT. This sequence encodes CASSARGDTQYF.

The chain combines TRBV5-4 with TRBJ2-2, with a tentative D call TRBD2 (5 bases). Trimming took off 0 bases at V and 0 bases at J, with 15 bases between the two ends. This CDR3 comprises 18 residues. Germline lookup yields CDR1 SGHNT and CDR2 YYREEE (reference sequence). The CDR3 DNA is TGTGCCAGCAGCTTGGGGCCGCCCGGGATATCGAACACCGGGGAGCTGTTTTTT. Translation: CASSLGPPGISNTGELFF.

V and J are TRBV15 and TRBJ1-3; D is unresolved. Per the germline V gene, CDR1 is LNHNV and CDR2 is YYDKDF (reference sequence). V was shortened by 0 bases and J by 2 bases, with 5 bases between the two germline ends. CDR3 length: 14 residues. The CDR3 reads CATSRERTGNTIYF. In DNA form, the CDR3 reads TGTGCCACCAGCAGAGAGCGTACTGGAAACACCATATATTTT.

As DNA, the CDR3 is TGTGCCAGCAGCCAAGTAAATTCTAGGGGGCGGTTCTTC. It yields the protein CASSQVNSRGRFF. This chain joins TRBV3-1 (or the pseudogene TRBV3-2) and TRBJ2-1; 7 bases fit TRBD1. CDR1 and CDR2 (germline): LGHDT, YNNKEL (reference sequence). The CDR3 is 13 residues long. The trim removed 1 base at V and 15 bases at J, leaving 9 bases unmatched.

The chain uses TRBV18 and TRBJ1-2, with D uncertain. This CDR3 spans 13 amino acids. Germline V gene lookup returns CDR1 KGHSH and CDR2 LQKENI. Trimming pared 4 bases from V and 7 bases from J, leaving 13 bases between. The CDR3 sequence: CASSQYRDVGYTF. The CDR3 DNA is TGTGCCAGCTCACAATACCGGGATGTTGGCTACACCTTC.